The 23 T cell receptor beta chains below all came from one sample that was sequenced in a study of response to subunit inactivated influenza vaccine. TCRdb reanalysed the RT-PCR reads using MiXCR and keeps one entry per CDR3 protein. Of hundreds of thousands of distinct CDR3 sequences listed, 13% are singletons. The specimen comprised PBMCs from blood, sampled 40 to 50 days after vaccination. These receptor sequences come from a man aged 50 to 60 who received an inactivated influenza vaccine.

There are a few counts of this clonotype. The gene calls are TRBV20-1 and TRBJ1-4; possible D gene TRBD1, 5 bases. The CDR3 covers 13 residues. Germline V CDR1 and CDR2: DFQATT, SNEGSKA (reference sequence). V dropped 6 bases and J dropped 10 bases, with 18 bases sitting between them. This CDR3 reads CSAYQEGRGKLFF. DNA for the CDR3: TGCAGTGCCTACCAGGAGGGACGCGGAAAACTGTTTTTT.

This clonotype was counted only a few times. This sequence joins TRBV12-3 or TRBV12-4 and TRBJ2-3; 7 nucleotides agree with TRBD2. The CDR3 sequence is 14 residues long. V was pared by 7 bases and J by 6 bases, with 10 bases of the junction left unmatched. CDR3 protein: CASKFSGLLDTQYF. The DNA for the CDR3 is TGTGCCAGCAAGTTTAGCGGGTTGTTGGATACGCAGTATTTT.

This clonotype was recorded at least ten times. The chain links TRBV6-1 to TRBJ1-2; a weak D match, TRBD1 (5 bases). The V and J ends lost 7 bases and 1 base respectively, with 16 bases between them. CDR1 MNHNS and CDR2 SASEGT come from the germline V gene. CDR3 length equals 15 residues. This CDR3 is CASTHSGGVNYGYTF. The CDR3, as DNA: TGTGCCAGCACCCACTCGGGAGGGGTTAACTATGGCTACACCTTC.

This clonotype was observed at least ten times. V gene TRBV5-4 combines with J gene TRBJ1-6; tentatively, D is TRBD1 (5 bases). There are 14 residues in the CDR3. V was clipped by 2 bases and J by 10 bases, with 13 bases between them. The germline V gene has CDR1 SGHNT and CDR2 YYREEE (reference sequence). CDR3 DNA: TGTGCCAGCAGCTTTGGCAGGGAGGGGTCACCCCTCCACTTT. As protein: CASSFGREGSPLHF. Filled out from reference TRBV5-4 and TRBJ1-6, the complete variable domain reads ETGVTQSPTHLIKTRGQQVTLRCSSQSGHNTVSWYQQALGQGPQFIFQYYREEENGRGNFPPRFSGLQFPNYSSELNVNALELDDSALYLCASSFGREGSPLHFGNGTRLTVT.

About this clonotype: It may be a read error: a sequence one base away is much more abundant. The CDR3 is CCARDLAGVWYNEQFF. CDR3 bases: TGCTGTGCTAGAGATCTCGCGGGGGTCTGGTACAATGAGCAGTTCTTC. This rearrangement joins TRBV20-1 to TRBJ2-1, with 7 bases lining up with TRBD2. Germline loops: CDR1 DFQATT, CDR2 SNEGSKA (reference sequence). The CDR3 sequence is 16 residues long.

This clonotype was counted between two and nine times. The V call is TRBV5-1, the J call TRBJ2-1; TRBD2 agrees at 8 bases. This CDR3 has 16 residues. V gave up 4 bases and J gave up 2 bases; unmatched junction bases: 8. Per germline, CDR1 SGHRS and CDR2 YFSETQ. The CDR3 protein is CASSPKRGITYNEQFF. DNA of the CDR3: TGCGCCAGCAGCCCCAAGCGGGGGATTACCTACAATGAGCAGTTCTTC.

This clonotype has only a few counts. The chain links TRBV20-1 to TRBJ2-7; no firm D call. CDR1 and CDR2 (germline): DFQATT, SNEGSKA (reference sequence). Trimming cost V 5 bases and J 7 bases, with 15 bases left between them. CDR3 size: 12 residues. In nucleotides, the CDR3 is TGCAGTGCTCTTACCGCGGTCGGAGAGCAGTACTTC. The encoded protein is CSALTAVGEQYF.

The chain employs TRBV28 and TRBJ2-1; 8 nucleotides align to TRBD1. The CDR3 loop spans 16 amino acids. J was trimmed by 4 bases and V by 5 bases; bases with no gene match: 10. From germline, CDR1 is MDHEN and CDR2 SYDVKM. CDR3 region: CASSGGTGLIYNEQFF. The CDR3 DNA reads as TGTGCCAGCAGTGGAGGGACAGGACTTATTTACAATGAGCAGTTCTTC.

This clonotype was observed many times. V gene TRBV9 combines with J gene TRBJ2-5, with D maybe TRBD1 (5 bases). In germline, CDR1 is SGDLS, CDR2 YYNGEE. With 0 bases removed from V and 5 bases from J, the gap between germline ends came to 14 bases. This CDR3 contains 15 residues. CDR3 DNA sequence: TGTGCCAGCAGCGTAGAAGGGGCGTTCGGGGAGACCCAGTACTTC. It is translated as CASSVEGAFGETQYF. The variable domain in full, with the rest retrieved from reference TRBV9 and TRBJ2-5, is DSGVTQTPKHLITATGQRVTLRCSPRSGDLSVYWYQQSLDQGLQFLIQYYNGEERAKGNILERFSAQQFPDLHSELNLSSLELGDSALYFCASSVEGAFGETQYFGPGTRLLVL.

The chain combines TRBV28 with TRBJ2-5; perhaps TRBD2 as D (5 bases). Trimming removed 4 bases at V and 6 bases at J, with 18 bases between. Germline V CDR1 and CDR2: MDHEN, SYDVKM. The CDR3 totals 15 residues. CDR3 DNA sequence: TGTGCCAGCAGTTCCTCAAGGACTGTCTGGAAGACCCAGTACTTC. It codes for CASSSSRTVWKTQYF. The complete variable domain, with remaining parts taken from reference TRBV28 and TRBJ2-5, reads DVKVTQSSRYLVKRTGEKVFLECVQDMDHENMFWYRQDPGLGLRLIYFSYDVKMKEKGDIPEGYSVSREKKERFSLILESASTNQTSMYLCASSSSRTVWKTQYFGPGTRLLVL.

This clonotype was picked up a small number of times. The V call is TRBV29-1, the J call TRBJ1-2; TRBD1 matches at 7 bases. From germline, CDR1 is SQVTM and CDR2 ANQGSEA. V lost 4 bases to trimming and J lost 0 bases; unmatched junction nucleotides: 5. The CDR3 has 14 amino acids. The CDR3, as DNA: TGCAGCGTTGCCCGGGACAGAGCTAACTATGGCTACACCTTC. Its translation is CSVARDRANYGYTF. Together with reference TRBV29-1 and TRBJ1-2, the CDR3 gives the full variable domain: SAVISQKPSRDICQRGTSLTIQCQVDSQVTMMFWYRQQPGQSLTLIATANQGSEATYESGFVIDKFPISRPNLTFSTLTVSNMSPEDSSIYLCSVARDRANYGYTFGSGTRLTVV.

This clonotype was seen more than once but under ten times. The chain has TRBV12-3 or TRBV12-4 and TRBJ2-1; D possibly corresponds to TRBD1 (5 bases). Trimming removed 8 bases from V and 9 bases from J, with 11 bases in between. The CDR3 is 11 residues long. CDR3 residues: CASYSRGEQFF. CDR3 DNA: TGTGCCAGCTACTCTAGGGGTGAGCAGTTCTTC.

This clonotype was counted many times. The chain links TRBV4-3 to TRBJ1-2; no definite D call. The ends were cut back, 0 bases at V and 2 bases at J, with 7 bases in the middle. This CDR3 spans 14 amino acids. CDR1 LGHNA and CDR2 YSLEER come from the germline V gene. CDR3 sequence reads: CASSQDPFNYGYTF. CDR3 bases: TGCGCCAGCAGCCAAGATCCCTTCAACTATGGCTACACCTTC.

This clonotype was counted ten times or more. The chain employs TRBV29-1 and TRBJ2-2; 8 bases fit TRBD1. Germline V gives CDR1 SQVTM, CDR2 ANQGSEA. The CDR3 sequence is 13 residues long. Unmatched junction bases numbered 3, after V lost 2 bases and J lost 7 bases. In DNA, the CDR3 is TGCAGCGTTGAACAGGGGGCAGGCGGGGAGCTGTTTTTT. It codes for CSVEQGAGGELFF.

This clonotype was seen at least ten times. The CDR3 sequence: CASSFRDRTYEQYF. In DNA, the CDR3 is TGTGCCAGCAGTTTTCGGGACAGGACCTACGAGCAGTACTTC. This chain links TRBV6-5 with TRBJ2-7; 8 nucleotides agree with TRBD1. Germline V gene data show CDR1 as MNHEY and CDR2 as SVGAGI. Trimming cost V 4 bases and J 2 bases; bases outside gene matches: 4. The CDR3 is made up of 14 amino acids.

V is TRBV4-3 and J is TRBJ2-3; D unresolved. V dropped 1 base and J dropped 2 bases, with 7 bases sitting between them. This CDR3 contains 14 residues. Per the germline V gene, CDR1 is LGHNA and CDR2 is YSLEER. CDR3 in DNA: TGCGCCAGCAGCCAAGCTTTCCACACAGATACGCAGTATTTT. Its protein is CASSQAFHTDTQYF.

This clonotype was observed a handful of times. The V gene is TRBV24-1, the J gene TRBJ1-5, with D perhaps matching TRBD1 (5 bases). Trimming removed 3 bases at V and 8 bases at J, with 22 bases between. This CDR3 is built from 17 residues. CDR1 is KGHDR and CDR2 is SFDVKD in the germline V gene. CDR3 DNA: TGTGCCACCAGTGATCACTACGACATCTGGGCAGGGAAGCCCCAGCATTTT. Amino acid sequence: CATSDHYDIWAGKPQHF.

In its sample, this clonotype was seen a few times. Written as DNA, the CDR3 is TGTGCCAGCAGTCAACAGGGACTTTATGGCTACACCTTC. It specifies CASSQQGLYGYTF. The chain carries TRBV6-2 or TRBV6-3 and TRBJ1-2; TRBD1 is a possible D gene (6 bases). Germline V gives CDR1 MNHEY, CDR2 SVGEGT. V lost 5 bases and J lost 5, with 12 bases in between. The length of the CDR3 is 13 residues.

The sample holds many counts of this clonotype. The rearrangement uses TRBV4-1 and TRBJ1-5, with no clear D. Germline V gene lookup returns CDR1 MGHRA and CDR2 YSYEKL. The CDR3 covers 16 residues. The germline V and J ends were trimmed by 0 bases and 0 bases, with 9 bases remaining between them. CDR3 coding DNA: TGCGCCAGCAGCCAAGAGGAGGCGTATAGCAATCAGCCCCAGCATTTT. This codes for CASSQEEAYSNQPQHF.

The rearrangement uses TRBV7-2 and TRBJ2-5; no firm D call. Germline CDR1 and CDR2: SGHTA and FQGNSA. CDR3 length: 16 amino acids. V lost 1 base to trimming and J lost 5 bases, with 17 bases between them. The CDR3 sequence: CASSLETRVDGETQYF. DNA of the CDR3: TGTGCCAGCAGCTTAGAGACAAGGGTGGACGGGGAGACCCAGTACTTC.

This clonotype has a handful of counts. The V call is TRBV7-8, the J call TRBJ2-5; D perhaps matches TRBD2 (6 bases). Per the germline V gene, CDR1 is SGHVS and CDR2 is FQNEAQ. This CDR3 is built from 13 residues. Trimming took off 3 bases at V and 4 bases at J, with 9 bases between the two ends. The CDR3 sequence: CASSFKEGETQYF. Written as DNA, the CDR3 is TGTGCCAGCAGCTTTAAGGAGGGAGAGACCCAGTACTTC.

The chain uses TRBV7-2 and TRBJ2-1; D is uncertain. Germline V lookup: CDR1 SGHTA, CDR2 FQGNSA. The CDR3 extends over 14 amino acids. Trimming removed 5 bases from V and 10 bases from J, with 18 bases in between. This CDR3 reads CASSLSPQVGEQFF. CDR3 in DNA: TGTGCCAGCAGCCTCTCGCCCCAGGTTGGAGAGCAGTTCTTC.

This clonotype was detected only a few times. J is TRBJ1-4 and V is TRBV15; no firm D call. V dropped 2 bases and J dropped 4 bases, with 2 bases sitting between them. Per the germline V gene, CDR1 is LNHNV and CDR2 is YYDKDF (reference sequence). This CDR3 has 12 amino acids. The CDR3 region is CATSRNNEKLFF. The CDR3 nucleotides read TGTGCCACCAGCAGAAATAATGAAAAACTGTTTTTT.